This T cell receptor (beta chain) was recorded in a study of T cell changes during pregnancy in multiple sclerosis. The CDR3 is 17 residues long. Trimming cost V 3 bases and J 3 bases; bases outside gene matches: 9. In germline, CDR1 is MDHEN, CDR2 SYDVKM. Data came from immunoSEQ multiplex PCR; TCRdb stores just in-frame clones and leaves some out. In the table there are around 69,000 clones, approximately 90% of which are singletons. This clone showed up just once. The TCR sequence derives from a female donor with multiple sclerosis, enrolled in a pregnancy study. This specimen was peripheral blood, taken in the first trimester of pregnancy. V is TRBV28 and J is TRBJ2-3; the match to TRBD1 covers 10 bases. The chain's CDR3 is CASSFPETGGLTDTQYF. For the CDR3, the DNA is TGTGCCAGCAGTTTCCCGGAGACAGGGGGCTTAACAGATACGCAGTATTTT.